These T cell receptor beta chains were read from a single sample in a study of T-cell reconstitution after alpha-beta-depleted transplantation in children. Each CDR3 protein gets one entry after TCRdb re-called the PCR reads with MiXCR. The sample contains 100,000 to 120,000 distinct CDR3 sequences, approximately 10% of which appear only once. Sequences were derived from PBMCs from the stem cell graft donor, sampled from the stem cell graft. The receptors come from a human donor who donated a stem cell graft to a child with acute lymphoblastic leukemia. Both conserved end residues are part of each CDR3. D genes are given only for firm matches. Only some rows state a clone size, as once, few, many or a class for expanded clones.

v_gene: TRBV20-1; abundance: many; j_gene: TRBJ2-5; d_gene: TRBD1; CDR3nt: TGCAGTGCTAGACGGGACAGCCAAGAGACCCAGTACTTC; CDR3aa: CSARRDSQETQYF
v_gene: TRBV7-9; abundance: many; j_gene: TRBJ2-1; d_gene: -; CDR3nt: TGTGCCAGCAGTCCCTCCAGGGGAACCTCCTACAATGAGCAGTTCTTC; CDR3aa: CASSPSRGTSYNEQFF
v_gene: TRBV5-1; abundance: many; j_gene: TRBJ2-7; d_gene: -; CDR3nt: TGCGCCAGCAGCCCGACAACCCGGGGAAGCTACGAGCAGTACTTC; CDR3aa: CASSPTTRGSYEQYF
v_gene: TRBV9; abundance: many; j_gene: TRBJ2-2; d_gene: TRBD2; CDR3nt: TGTGCCAGCAGCGTATTTGGACTAGCACAAACCGGGGAGCTGTTTTTT; CDR3aa: CASSVFGLAQTGELFF
v_gene: TRBV12-3/TRBV12-4; abundance: many; j_gene: TRBJ2-5; d_gene: TRBD2; CDR3nt: TGTGCCAGCAGTTTAGGCGGGGGGGAAGAGACCCAGTACTTC; CDR3aa: CASSLGGGEETQYF
v_gene: TRBV12-3/TRBV12-4; abundance: many; j_gene: TRBJ2-3; d_gene: -; CDR3nt: TGTGCCAGCAGTTTAACTGGGGAACTCACAGATACGCAGTATTTT; CDR3aa: CASSLTGELTDTQYF
v_gene: TRBV5-5; abundance: many; j_gene: TRBJ2-3; d_gene: -; CDR3nt: TGTGCCAGCAGCTTGGGGGGCGGGCCCACAGATACGCAGTATTTT; CDR3aa: CASSLGGGPTDTQYF
v_gene: TRBV7-8; abundance: many; j_gene: TRBJ2-1; d_gene: TRBD2; CDR3nt: TGTGCCAGCAGCTCCGGGACTAGCGGGAGGGAGTTCTACAATGAGCAGTTCTTC; CDR3aa: CASSSGTSGREFYNEQFF
v_gene: TRBV20-1; abundance: many; j_gene: TRBJ1-1; d_gene: -; CDR3nt: TGCAGTGCCCGTTTCCCAGGGTCGGGGACTGAAGCTTTCTTT; CDR3aa: CSARFPGSGTEAFF
v_gene: TRBV30; abundance: once; j_gene: TRBJ1-5; d_gene: TRBD1; CDR3nt: TGTGCCTGGAGTGGGACAGGACATAGCAATCAGCCCCAGCATTTT; CDR3aa: CAWSGTGHSNQPQHF
v_gene: TRBV27; abundance: many; j_gene: TRBJ1-6; d_gene: -; CDR3nt: TGTGCCAGCAGTCTGGGACACCGGGCGGGTTTTAGCTCCTATAATTCACCCCTCCACTTT; CDR3aa: CASSLGHRAGFSSYNSPLHF
v_gene: TRBV11-2; abundance: many; j_gene: TRBJ2-2; d_gene: -; CDR3nt: TGTGCCAGCAGCTTAGATCCCGGGGAGCTGTTTTTT; CDR3aa: CASSLDPGELFF
v_gene: TRBV29-1; abundance: many; j_gene: TRBJ1-4; d_gene: -; CDR3nt: TGCAGCGTTGATCTTGGGGGAGCTGAAAAACTGTTTTTT; CDR3aa: CSVDLGGAEKLFF
v_gene: TRBV27; abundance: large; j_gene: TRBJ2-3; d_gene: -; CDR3nt: TGTGCCAGCAGTCCTCTCCGGGACTTCTACGTACTAGATACGCAGTATTTT; CDR3aa: CASSPLRDFYVLDTQYF
v_gene: TRBV20-1; abundance: once; j_gene: TRBJ2-1; d_gene: TRBD2; CDR3nt: TGCAGTGCTAGCCGACTAGCGGGATCCTACAATGAGCAGTTCTTC; CDR3aa: CSASRLAGSYNEQFF
v_gene: TRBV20-1; abundance: many; j_gene: TRBJ1-6; d_gene: TRBD1; CDR3nt: TGCAGTGCTAGTGGCGGGGGACAGGAGGTTTCACCCCTCCACTTT; CDR3aa: CSASGGGQEVSPLHF
v_gene: TRBV7-6; abundance: many; j_gene: TRBJ2-7; d_gene: -; CDR3nt: TGTGCCAGCAGCTTAGCGAGGGCAGGCGAGCAGTACTTC; CDR3aa: CASSLARAGEQYF
v_gene: TRBV5-1; abundance: many; j_gene: TRBJ1-2; d_gene: -; CDR3nt: TGCGCCAGCAGCTTGGAGAACGGGAACTATGGCTACACCTTC; CDR3aa: CASSLENGNYGYTF
v_gene: TRBV7-2; abundance: many; j_gene: TRBJ2-1; d_gene: TRBD2; CDR3nt: TGTGCCAGCAGCTCTACCGAAAGGGCTAGCGGGGAGCAGTTCTTC; CDR3aa: CASSSTERASGEQFF
v_gene: TRBV6-6; abundance: -; j_gene: TRBJ2-5; d_gene: -; CDR3nt: TGTGCCAGCAGTTATGGGGGCGTCGGGTACTTC; CDR3aa: CASSYGGVGYF